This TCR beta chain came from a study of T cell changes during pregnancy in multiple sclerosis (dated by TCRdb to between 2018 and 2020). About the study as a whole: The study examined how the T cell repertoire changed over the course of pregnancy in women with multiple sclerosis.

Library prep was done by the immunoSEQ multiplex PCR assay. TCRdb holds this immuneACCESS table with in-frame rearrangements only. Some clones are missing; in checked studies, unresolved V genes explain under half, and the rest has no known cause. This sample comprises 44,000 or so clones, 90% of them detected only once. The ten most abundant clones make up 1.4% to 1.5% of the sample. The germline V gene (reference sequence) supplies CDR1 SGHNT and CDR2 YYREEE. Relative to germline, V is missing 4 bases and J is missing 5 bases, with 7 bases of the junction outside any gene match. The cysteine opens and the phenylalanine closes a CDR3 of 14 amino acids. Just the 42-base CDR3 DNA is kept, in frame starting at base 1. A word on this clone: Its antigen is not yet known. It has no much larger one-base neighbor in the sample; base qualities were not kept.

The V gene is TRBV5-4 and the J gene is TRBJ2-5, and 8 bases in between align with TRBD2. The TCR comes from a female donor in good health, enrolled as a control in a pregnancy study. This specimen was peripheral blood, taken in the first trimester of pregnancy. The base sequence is TGTGCCAGCAGCGGTGCGGGGGGCTGGGAGACCCAGTACTTC. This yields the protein CASSGAGGWETQYF.